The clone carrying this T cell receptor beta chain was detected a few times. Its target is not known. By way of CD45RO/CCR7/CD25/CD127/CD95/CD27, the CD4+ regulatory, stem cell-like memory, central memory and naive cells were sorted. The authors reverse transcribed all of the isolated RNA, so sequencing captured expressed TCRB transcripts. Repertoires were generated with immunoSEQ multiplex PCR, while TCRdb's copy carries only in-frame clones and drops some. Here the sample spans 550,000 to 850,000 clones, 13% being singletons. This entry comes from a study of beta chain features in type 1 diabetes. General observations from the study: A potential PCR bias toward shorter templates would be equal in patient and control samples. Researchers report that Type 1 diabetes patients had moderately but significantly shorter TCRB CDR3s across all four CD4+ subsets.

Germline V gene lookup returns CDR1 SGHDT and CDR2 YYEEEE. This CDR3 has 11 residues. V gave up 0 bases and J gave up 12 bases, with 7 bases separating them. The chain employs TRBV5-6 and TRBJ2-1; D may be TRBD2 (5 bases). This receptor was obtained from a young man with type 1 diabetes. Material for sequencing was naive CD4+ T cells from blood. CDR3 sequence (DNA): TGTGCCAGCAGCTTGGGAGGGTTGCAGTTCTTC. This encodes CASSLGGLQFF.